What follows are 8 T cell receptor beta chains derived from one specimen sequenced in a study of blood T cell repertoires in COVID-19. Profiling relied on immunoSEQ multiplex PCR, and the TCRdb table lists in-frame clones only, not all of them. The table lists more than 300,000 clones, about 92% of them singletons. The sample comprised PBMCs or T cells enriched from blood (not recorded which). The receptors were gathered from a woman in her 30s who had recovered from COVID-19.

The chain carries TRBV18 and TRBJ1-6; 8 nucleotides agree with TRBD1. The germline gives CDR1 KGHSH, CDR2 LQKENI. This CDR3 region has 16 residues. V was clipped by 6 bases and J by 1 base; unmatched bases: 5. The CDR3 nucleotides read TGTGCCAGCTCCCGGGACAGGTCATCCTATAATTCACCCCTCCACTTT. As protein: CASSRDRSSYNSPLHF.

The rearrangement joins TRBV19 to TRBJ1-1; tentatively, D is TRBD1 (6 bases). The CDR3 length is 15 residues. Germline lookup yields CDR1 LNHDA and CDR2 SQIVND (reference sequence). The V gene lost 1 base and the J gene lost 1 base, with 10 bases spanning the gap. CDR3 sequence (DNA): TGTGCCAGTAGTATAGGGAGCAGGGGGAACACTGAAGCTTTCTTT. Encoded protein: CASSIGSRGNTEAFF.

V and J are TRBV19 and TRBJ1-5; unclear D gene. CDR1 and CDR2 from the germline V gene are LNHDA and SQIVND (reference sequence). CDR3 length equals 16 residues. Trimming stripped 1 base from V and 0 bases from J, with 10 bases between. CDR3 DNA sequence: TGTGCCAGTAGTATAGGTCAGGTTCATAGCAATCAGCCCCAGCATTTT. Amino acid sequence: CASSIGQVHSNQPQHF.

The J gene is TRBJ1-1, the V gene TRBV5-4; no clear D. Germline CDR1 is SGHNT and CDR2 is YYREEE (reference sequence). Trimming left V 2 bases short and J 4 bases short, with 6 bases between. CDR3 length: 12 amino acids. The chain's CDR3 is CASSFGSTEAFF. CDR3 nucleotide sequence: TGTGCCAGCAGCTTCGGGTCCACTGAAGCTTTCTTT.

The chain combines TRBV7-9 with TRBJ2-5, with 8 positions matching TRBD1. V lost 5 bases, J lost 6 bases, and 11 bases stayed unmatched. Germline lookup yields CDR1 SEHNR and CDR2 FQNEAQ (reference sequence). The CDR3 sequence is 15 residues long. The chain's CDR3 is CASSPRTGSDKTQYF. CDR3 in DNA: TGTGCCAGCAGCCCGAGGACAGGGAGCGATAAGACCCAGTACTTC.

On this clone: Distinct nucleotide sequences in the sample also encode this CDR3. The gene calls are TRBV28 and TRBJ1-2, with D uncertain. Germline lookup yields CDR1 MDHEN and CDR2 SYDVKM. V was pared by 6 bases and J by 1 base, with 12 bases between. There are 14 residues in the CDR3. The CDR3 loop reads CASSLGGVNYGYTF. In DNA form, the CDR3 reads TGTGCCAGCAGCCTCGGCGGGGTTAACTATGGCTACACCTTC.

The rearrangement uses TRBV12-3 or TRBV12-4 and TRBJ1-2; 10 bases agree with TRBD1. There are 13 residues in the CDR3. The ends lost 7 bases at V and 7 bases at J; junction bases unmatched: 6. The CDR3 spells CASTLGQGSGYTF. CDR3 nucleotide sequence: TGTGCCAGCACCCTGGGACAGGGGAGTGGCTACACCTTC.

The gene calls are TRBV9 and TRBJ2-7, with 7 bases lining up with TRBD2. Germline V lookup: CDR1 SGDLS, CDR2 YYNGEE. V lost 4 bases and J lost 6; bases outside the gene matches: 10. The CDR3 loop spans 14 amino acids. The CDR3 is CASSPQLGGTEQYF. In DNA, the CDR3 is TGTGCCAGCAGCCCCCAGTTGGGAGGGACCGAGCAGTACTTC. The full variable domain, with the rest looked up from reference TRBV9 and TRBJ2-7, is DSGVTQTPKHLITATGQRVTLRCSPRSGDLSVYWYQQSLDQGLQFLIQYYNGEERAKGNILERFSAQQFPDLHSELNLSSLELGDSALYFCASSPQLGGTEQYFGPGTRLTVT.